This T cell receptor (beta chain) stems from a study of blood T cells in healthy people across ages. This clonotype was seen at least ten times. The V gene's germline CDR1 is MDHEN and CDR2 SYDVKM. V lost 4 bases, J lost 8 bases, and 15 bases lay in between. The CDR3 totals 14 residues. Next came a second PCR, run for about 6 to 12 cycles, which used a sample-barcoded 5' primer along with a J-beta primer mix. One entry per CDR3 protein results from TCRdb running MiXCR on the 5' RACE reads. This sample has roughly 700,000 distinct CDR3 sequences, with approximately 30% found just once. This rearrangement joins TRBV28 to TRBJ2-1, with D tentatively TRBD2 (5 bases). The sample comprised blood. This receptor was taken from an elderly woman in good health. CDR3 region: CASSSRTPPYEQFF. DNA for the CDR3: TGTGCCAGCAGTTCCCGGACTCCTCCTTATGAGCAGTTCTTC.